This TCR beta chain emerged from a study of T cell repertoires in cytomegalovirus infection. Study results and limitations: The cumulative frequency of public TCR beta families identified carriers of CMV plus the relevant HLA. In two of eight donors, the top clonotype was HLA-C-restricted CMV-specific.

Regarding this clonotype: Its antigen is still unknown.

TCRdb itself ran the reads through MiXCR, one entry per CDR3 protein. The table lists over 300,000 distinct CDR3 sequences, approximately 9.5% of them singletons. V lost 1 base and J 6 bases, leaving 6 bases between the germline ends. The CDR3 extends over 12 amino acids. The germline V gene encodes CDR1 SGHTA and CDR2 FQGNSA. V and J are TRBV7-2 and TRBJ1-2; D gene unclear. The sequence was collected from a human donor in good health (CMV status not recorded). Some clones in this sample may be carry-over from other donors' samples. The source material was PBMCs. CDR3 residues: CASSLEAHGYTF. CDR3 bases: TGTGCCAGCAGCTTAGAAGCCCATGGCTACACCTTC.